One TCR beta chain is described in this entry. The data originate from a study of blood T cell repertoires in COVID-19. Study-level information: There were acute and convalescent COVID-19 samples, and they came from the United States, Italy and Spain. PBMCs, B-cell-depleted T cells, or T cells were the source of the cDNA or gDNA that made up the material.

In the authors' methods: Reference gene primer amplification yielded estimated nucleated cell counts. Assay used: immunoSEQ multiplex PCR; TCRdb lists only in-frame clones, some missing. V and J calls and clone size are copied from that table; D and trimming were computed from the DNA. The sample yields approximately 230,000 clones, around nine tenths seen once. V dropped 6 bases and J dropped 6; count of bases not matched to a gene: 10. Germline-derived CDR1 and CDR2 are LNHDA and SQIVND (reference sequence). The CDR3 is 14 residues long. This receptor was identified in a man aged 18 to 29 with active or convalescent COVID-19. The chain uses TRBV19 and TRBJ1-1; TRBD1 matches 7 bases. The sample taken for sequencing was peripheral blood. CDR3 DNA: TGTGCCAGTAGCAACCAGGGGGACGGGGCTGAAGCTTTCTTT. Protein: CASSNQGDGAEAFF.